These T cell receptor beta chains were read from a single sample in a study of blood T cell repertoires in COVID-19. Method: immunoSEQ multiplex PCR; TCRdb's copy keeps in-frame clones and lacks some. The sample lists 55,000 to 85,000 clones; more than 75% were seen once. Sequences were obtained from peripheral blood. These receptors were collected from a woman in her sixties or seventies with acute or convalescent COVID-19. Each CDR3 is given with its conserved first and last residue. The D gene is left open where the match is weak. Only some rows state a clone size, as once, few, many or a class for expanded clones.

D	V	J	size	DNA	CDR3
-	TRBV12-3/TRBV12-4	TRBJ1-5	-	TGTGCCAGCACCCCAGACAGACTTCAGCCCCAGCATTTT	CASTPDRLQPQHF
TRBD2	TRBV7-8	TRBJ2-1	-	TGTGCCAGCAGCTTAGCGGCGGGAGGGGCCTACAATGAGCAGTTCTTC	CASSLAAGGAYNEQFF
-	TRBV3-1/TRBV3-2	TRBJ1-4	-	TGTGCCAGCAGCCAGCTAGAAACGGGAAAACTGTTTTTT	CASSQLETGKLFF
TRBD1	TRBV19	TRBJ1-1	-	TGTGCCAGTAGGAACAGGGGGTCCACTGAAGCTTTCTTT	CASRNRGSTEAFF
TRBD2	TRBV3-1/TRBV3-2	TRBJ2-1	-	TGTGCCAGCAGCCAAGAGACTAGCGGGAGCTATGAGCAGTTCTTC	CASSQETSGSYEQFF
TRBD2	TRBV2	TRBJ2-1	-	TGTGCCAGCAGTGTTTTTTTGTCTAGCGGAAACAATGAGCAGTTCTTC	CASSVFLSSGNNEQFF
-	TRBV11-2	TRBJ1-1	-	TGTGCCAGCAGCTTATCAGCAGGCATGAACACTGAAGCTTTCTTT	CASSLSAGMNTEAFF
-	TRBV19	TRBJ2-1	-	TGTGCCAGTAAGGGGTTGGGGTCCGCCACCGACAATGAGCAGTTCTTC	CASKGLGSATDNEQFF
TRBD2	TRBV5-3	TRBJ2-7	-	TGTGCCAGAAGCTTGGAAGGCTTAGCGGGGGGACCTTACGAGCAGTACTTC	CARSLEGLAGGPYEQYF
-	TRBV10-3	TRBJ1-5	-	TGTGCCATCAGTGGGACGGGAGGGCCCCAAAGGCCCCAGCATTTT	CAISGTGGPQRPQHF
TRBD1	TRBV7-6	TRBJ1-1	-	TGTGCCAGCAGCACGGGACAGACGAACACTGAAGCTTTCTTT	CASSTGQTNTEAFF
-	TRBV9	TRBJ2-3	-	TGTGCCAGCAGCCTACCCGGGATGGATACGCAGTATTTT	CASSLPGMDTQYF
TRBD2	TRBV10-3	TRBJ2-1	once	TGTGCCATCAGTGATCGGGGAGGGCCCGATGAGCAGTTCTTC	CAISDRGGPDEQFF
TRBD1	TRBV7-2	TRBJ1-5	-	TGTGCCAGCAGCCCCATAGGCGGGACAGAACGTCAGCCCCAGCATTTT	CASSPIGGTERQPQHF
-	TRBV5-5	TRBJ1-5	-	TGTGCCAGCTCGGACACGCATAGCAATCAGCCCCAGCATTTT	CASSDTHSNQPQHF
-	TRBV19	TRBJ1-5	few	TGTGCCAGTAGTATCGAATGGAGGCAGCCCCAGCATTTT	CASSIEWRQPQHF
-	TRBV12-3/TRBV12-4	TRBJ1-5	few	TGTGCCAGCAGTTGGGGCTATCAGCCCCAGCATTTT	CASSWGYQPQHF
-	TRBV6-5	TRBJ1-1	-	TGTGCCAGCAGAGGTGATACGGGGGTTATTACTGAAGCTTTCTTT	CASRGDTGVITEAFF
TRBD2	TRBV28	TRBJ2-5	-	TGTGCCAGCAGTTTAGGGAGGACTAGCGGGAGGCAAGAGACCCAGTACTTC	CASSLGRTSGRQETQYF
TRBD1	TRBV14	TRBJ2-5	-	TGTGCCAGCAGCCAAGATCCGCGGACAGGCGGGTCTGAGACCCAGTACTTC	CASSQDPRTGGSETQYF